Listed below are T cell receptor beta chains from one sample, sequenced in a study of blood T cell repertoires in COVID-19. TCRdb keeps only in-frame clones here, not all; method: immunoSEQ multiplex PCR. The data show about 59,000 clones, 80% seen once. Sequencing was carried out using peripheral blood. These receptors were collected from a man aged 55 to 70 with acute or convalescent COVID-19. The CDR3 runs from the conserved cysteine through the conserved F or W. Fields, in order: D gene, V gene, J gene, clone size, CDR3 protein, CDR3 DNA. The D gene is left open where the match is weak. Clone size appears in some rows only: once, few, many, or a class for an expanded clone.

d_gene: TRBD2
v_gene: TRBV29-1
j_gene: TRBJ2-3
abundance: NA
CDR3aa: CSAPPPSGSTDTQYF
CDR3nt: TGCAGCGCCCCGCCCCCTAGCGGGTCGACAGATACGCAGTATTTT

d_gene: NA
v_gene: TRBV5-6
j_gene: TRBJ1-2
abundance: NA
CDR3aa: CASSWRGAERGYTF
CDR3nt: TGTGCCAGCAGCTGGCGCGGAGCTGAAAGGGGCTACACCTTC

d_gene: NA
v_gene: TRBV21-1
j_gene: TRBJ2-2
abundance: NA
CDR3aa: CASSKGSGTSGGANTGELFF
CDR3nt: TGTGCCAGCAGCAAAGGGTCCGGGACTAGCGGGGGCGCGAACACCGGGGAGCTGTTTTTT

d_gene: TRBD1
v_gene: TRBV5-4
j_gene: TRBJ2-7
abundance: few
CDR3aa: CASSLAGGTGTNEQYF
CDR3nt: TGTGCCAGCAGCTTGGCCGGAGGGACAGGGACCAACGAGCAGTACTTC

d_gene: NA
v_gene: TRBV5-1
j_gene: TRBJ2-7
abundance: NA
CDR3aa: CASSFELNSYEQYF
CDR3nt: TGCGCCAGCAGCTTTGAACTGAACTCCTACGAGCAGTACTTC

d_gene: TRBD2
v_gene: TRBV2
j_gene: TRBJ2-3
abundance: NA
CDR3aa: CASSEMGSGVNTDTQYF
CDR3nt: TGTGCCAGCAGTGAAATGGGTAGCGGGGTAAACACAGATACGCAGTATTTT

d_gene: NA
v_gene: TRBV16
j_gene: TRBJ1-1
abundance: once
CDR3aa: CASSQFEGAFF
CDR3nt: TGTGCCAGCAGCCAATTTGAGGGAGCTTTCTTT

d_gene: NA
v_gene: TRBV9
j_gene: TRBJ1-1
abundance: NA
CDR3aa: CASSVFDGVNTEAFF
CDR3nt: TGTGCCAGCAGCGTCTTCGACGGGGTGAACACTGAAGCTTTCTTT

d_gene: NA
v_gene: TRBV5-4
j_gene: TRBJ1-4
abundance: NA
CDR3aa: CASSRGGGSPTNEKLFF
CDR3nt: TGTGCCAGCAGCCGCGGGGGGGGGAGCCCAACTAATGAAAAACTGTTTTTT

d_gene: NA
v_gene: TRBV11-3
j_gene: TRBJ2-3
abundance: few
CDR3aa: CASSAWDTPDTQYF
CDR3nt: TGTGCCAGCAGCGCATGGGACACCCCAGATACGCAGTATTTT

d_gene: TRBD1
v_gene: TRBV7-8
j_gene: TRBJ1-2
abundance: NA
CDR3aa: CASSSTGSTLAYGYTF
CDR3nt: TGTGCCAGCAGCTCGACAGGGTCCACCTTAGCGTATGGCTACACCTTC

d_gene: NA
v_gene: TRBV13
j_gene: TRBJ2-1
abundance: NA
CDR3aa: CASSFQGEQFF
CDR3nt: TGTGCCAGCAGCTTCCAGGGTGAGCAGTTCTTC

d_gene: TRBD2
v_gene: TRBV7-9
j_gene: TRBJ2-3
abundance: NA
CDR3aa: CASSSGLAGDLRGDTQYF
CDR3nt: TGTGCCAGCAGCTCCGGACTAGCGGGGGACCTCCGGGGGGATACGCAGTATTTT

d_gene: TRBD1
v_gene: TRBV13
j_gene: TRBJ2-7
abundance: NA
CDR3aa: CASSTGQGANEQYF
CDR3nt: TGTGCCAGCAGCACTGGACAGGGGGCCAACGAGCAGTACTTC

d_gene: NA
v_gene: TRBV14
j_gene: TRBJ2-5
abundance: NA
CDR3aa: CASSQESGGQETQYF
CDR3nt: TGTGCCAGCAGCCAAGAGTCCGGGGGACAAGAGACCCAGTACTTC

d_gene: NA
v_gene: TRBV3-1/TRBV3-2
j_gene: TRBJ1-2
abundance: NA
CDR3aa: CASSQVGQSRSPSYGYTF
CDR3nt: TGTGCCAGCAGCCAAGTGGGGCAGTCTAGAAGTCCTAGCTATGGCTACACCTTC

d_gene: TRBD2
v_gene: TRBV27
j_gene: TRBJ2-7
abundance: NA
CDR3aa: CVSGLAGGYEQYF
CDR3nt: TGTGTCTCAGGACTAGCGGGTGGCTACGAGCAGTACTTC

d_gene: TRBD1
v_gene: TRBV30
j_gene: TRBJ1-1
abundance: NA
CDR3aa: CAWSVSRGHTEAFF
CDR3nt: TGTGCCTGGAGTGTGAGCAGGGGGCACACTGAAGCTTTCTTT

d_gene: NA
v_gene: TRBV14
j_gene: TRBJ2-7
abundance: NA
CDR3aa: CASSLNRDATYEQYF
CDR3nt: TGTGCCAGCAGCTTAAACAGGGATGCAACCTACGAGCAGTACTTC

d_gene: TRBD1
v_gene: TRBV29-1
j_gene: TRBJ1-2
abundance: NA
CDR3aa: CSVEEGAGGYTF
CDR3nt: TGCAGCGTTGAGGAGGGGGCAGGGGGCTACACCTTC

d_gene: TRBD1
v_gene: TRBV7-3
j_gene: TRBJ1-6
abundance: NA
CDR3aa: CASSLLGQGNSPLHF
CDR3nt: TGTGCCAGCAGCCTCCTCGGACAGGGCAATTCACCCCTCCACTTT

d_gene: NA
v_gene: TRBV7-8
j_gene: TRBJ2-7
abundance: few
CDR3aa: CASSLEGVYEQYF
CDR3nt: TGTGCCAGCAGCTTAGAGGGAGTTTACGAGCAGTACTTC

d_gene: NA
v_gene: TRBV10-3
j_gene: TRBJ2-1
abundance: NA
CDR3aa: CAISESGGAYNEQFF
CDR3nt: TGTGCCATCAGTGAGTCGGGGGGGGCATACAATGAGCAGTTCTTC

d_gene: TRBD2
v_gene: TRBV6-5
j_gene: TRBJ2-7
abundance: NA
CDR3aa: CASSGGRGGEQYF
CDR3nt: TGTGCCAGCAGCGGGGGGAGGGGAGGTGAGCAGTACTTC

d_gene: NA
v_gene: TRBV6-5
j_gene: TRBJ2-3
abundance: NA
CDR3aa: CASRGAGPFTDTQYF
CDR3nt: TGTGCCAGCCGGGGGGCAGGGCCATTCACAGATACGCAGTATTTT

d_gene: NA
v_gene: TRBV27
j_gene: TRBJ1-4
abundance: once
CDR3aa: CASSVRGEKLFF
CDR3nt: TGTGCCAGCAGTGTCAGGGGTGAAAAACTGTTTTTT

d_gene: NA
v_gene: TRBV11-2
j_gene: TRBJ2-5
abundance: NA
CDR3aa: CASSLDRGKQETQYF
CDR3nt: TGTGCCAGCAGCTTAGATCGCGGAAAACAAGAGACCCAGTACTTC

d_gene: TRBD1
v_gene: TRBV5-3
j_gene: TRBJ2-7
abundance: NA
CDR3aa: CARSLRDRGEHEQYF
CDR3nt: TGTGCCAGAAGCTTGAGGGACAGGGGGGAGCACGAGCAGTACTTC

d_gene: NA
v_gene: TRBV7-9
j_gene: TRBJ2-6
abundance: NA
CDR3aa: CASSLFGAGANVLTF
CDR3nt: TGTGCCAGCAGCCTATTCGGGGCTGGGGCCAACGTCCTGACTTTC

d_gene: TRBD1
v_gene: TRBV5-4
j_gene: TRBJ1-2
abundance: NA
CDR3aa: CASSPGTVNPGYTF
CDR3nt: TGTGCCAGCAGCCCCGGGACAGTGAACCCCGGCTACACCTTC

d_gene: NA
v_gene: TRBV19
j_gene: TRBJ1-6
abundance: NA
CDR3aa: CASSIRDGGKGNSPLHF
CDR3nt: TGTGCCAGTAGTATACGGGACGGAGGGAAAGGGAATTCACCCCTCCACTTT

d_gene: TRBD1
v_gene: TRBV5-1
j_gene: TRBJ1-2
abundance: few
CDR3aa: CASSLQRDRGYGYTF
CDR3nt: TGCGCCAGCAGCTTGCAGAGGGACAGGGGTTATGGCTACACCTTC

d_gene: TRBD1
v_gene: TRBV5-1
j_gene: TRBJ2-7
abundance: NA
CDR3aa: CASSPREDRPSYEQYF
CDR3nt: TGCGCCAGCAGCCCCCGCGAGGACAGGCCCTCCTACGAGCAGTACTTC

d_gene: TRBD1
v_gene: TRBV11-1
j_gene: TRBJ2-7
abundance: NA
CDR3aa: CASSSPDRGSHEQYF
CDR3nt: TGTGCCAGCAGTTCCCCGGACAGGGGCTCCCACGAGCAGTACTTC

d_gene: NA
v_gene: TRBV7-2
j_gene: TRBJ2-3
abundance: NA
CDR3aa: CASSLEWGPRAQYF
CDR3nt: TGTGCCAGCAGCTTAGAGTGGGGCCCTCGTGCGCAGTATTTT

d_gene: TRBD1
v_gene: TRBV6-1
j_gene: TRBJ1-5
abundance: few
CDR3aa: CASSERQGVNQPQHF
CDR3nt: TGTGCCAGCAGTGAAAGGCAGGGGGTCAATCAGCCCCAGCATTTT

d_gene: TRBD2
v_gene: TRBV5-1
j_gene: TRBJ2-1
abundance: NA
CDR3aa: CASSSGLTSGPNEQFF
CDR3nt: TGCGCCAGCAGCTCAGGTCTGACTAGCGGACCCAATGAGCAGTTCTTC

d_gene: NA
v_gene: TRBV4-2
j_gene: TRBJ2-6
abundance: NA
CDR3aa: CASSPRSNSGANVLTF
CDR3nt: TGTGCCAGCAGCCCGCGGTCTAACTCTGGGGCCAACGTCCTGACTTTC

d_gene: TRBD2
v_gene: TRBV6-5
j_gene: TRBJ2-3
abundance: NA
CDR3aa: CASSRVSGDTDTQYF
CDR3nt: TGTGCCAGCAGTAGGGTTAGCGGGGACACAGATACGCAGTATTTT

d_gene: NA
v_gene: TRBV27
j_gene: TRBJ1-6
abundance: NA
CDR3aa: CASSLQDSPLHF
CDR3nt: TGTGCCAGCAGTTTGCAGGATTCACCCCTCCACTTT

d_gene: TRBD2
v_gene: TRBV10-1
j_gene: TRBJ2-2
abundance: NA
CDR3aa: CAPSRAGGSTGELFF
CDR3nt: TGCGCCCCCAGCCGAGCGGGGGGGTCCACCGGGGAGCTGTTTTTT

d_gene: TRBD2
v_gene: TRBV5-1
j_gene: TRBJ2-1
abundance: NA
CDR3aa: CASSLTSGGYEQFF
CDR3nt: TGCGCCAGCAGCTTGACTAGCGGGGGCTATGAGCAGTTCTTC

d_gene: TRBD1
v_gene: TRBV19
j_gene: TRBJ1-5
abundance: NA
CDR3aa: CASSAPGQGANQPQHF
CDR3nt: TGTGCCAGTAGTGCCCCGGGACAGGGGGCAAATCAGCCCCAGCATTTT

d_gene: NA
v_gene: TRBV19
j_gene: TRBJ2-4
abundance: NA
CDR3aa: CASTPPGKNIQYF
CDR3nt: TGTGCCAGTACCCCCCCGGGTAAAAACATTCAGTACTTC

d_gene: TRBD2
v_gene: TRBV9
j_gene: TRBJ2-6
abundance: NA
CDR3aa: CASSPRGDYFSGANVLTF
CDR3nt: TGTGCCAGCAGCCCCCGGGGGGACTACTTCTCTGGGGCCAACGTCCTGACTTTC

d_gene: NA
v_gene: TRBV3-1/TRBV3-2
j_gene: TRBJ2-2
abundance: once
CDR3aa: CASSLGTRRPGELFF
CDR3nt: TGTGCCAGCAGCCTCGGGACTCGCCGCCCTGGGGAGCTGTTTTTT

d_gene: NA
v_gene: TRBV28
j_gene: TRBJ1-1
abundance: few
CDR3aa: CASSLLRVGATEAFF
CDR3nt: TGTGCCAGCAGTTTATTGAGGGTGGGGGCCACTGAAGCTTTCTTT

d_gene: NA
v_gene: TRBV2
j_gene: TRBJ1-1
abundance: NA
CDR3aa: CASTSKDVRVDTEAFF
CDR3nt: TGTGCCAGCACCTCAAAGGATGTCAGGGTCGACACTGAAGCTTTCTTT

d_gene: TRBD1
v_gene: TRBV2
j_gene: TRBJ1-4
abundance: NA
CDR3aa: CASRRGQGVNEKLFF
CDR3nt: TGTGCCAGCAGAAGAGGACAGGGTGTTAATGAAAAACTGTTTTTT

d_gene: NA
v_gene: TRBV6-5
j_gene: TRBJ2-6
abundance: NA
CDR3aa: CASSYSLSSGANVLTF
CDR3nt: TGTGCCAGCAGTTATTCACTGAGCTCTGGGGCCAACGTCCTGACTTTC

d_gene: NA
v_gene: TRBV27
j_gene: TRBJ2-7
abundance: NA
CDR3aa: CASSSGGLNYEQYF
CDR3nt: TGTGCCTCCTCAAGCGGAGGACTAAACTACGAGCAGTACTTC